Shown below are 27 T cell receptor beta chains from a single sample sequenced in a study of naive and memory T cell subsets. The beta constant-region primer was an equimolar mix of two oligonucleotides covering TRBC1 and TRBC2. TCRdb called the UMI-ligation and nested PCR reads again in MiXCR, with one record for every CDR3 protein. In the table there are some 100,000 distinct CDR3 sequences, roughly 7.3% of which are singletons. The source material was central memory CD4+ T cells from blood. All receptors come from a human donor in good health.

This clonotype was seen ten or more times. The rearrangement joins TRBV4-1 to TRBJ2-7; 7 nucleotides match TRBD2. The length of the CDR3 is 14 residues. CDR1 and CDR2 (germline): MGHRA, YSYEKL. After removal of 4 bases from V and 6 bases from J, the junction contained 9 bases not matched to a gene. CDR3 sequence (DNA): TGCGCCAGCAGCCGGGAGGGCCTAGTCTTCGAGCAGTACTTC. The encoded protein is CASSREGLVFEQYF.

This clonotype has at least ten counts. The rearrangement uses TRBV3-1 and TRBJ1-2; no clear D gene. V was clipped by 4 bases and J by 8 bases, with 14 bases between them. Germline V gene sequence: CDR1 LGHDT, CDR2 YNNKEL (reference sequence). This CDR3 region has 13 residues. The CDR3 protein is CASSPAGGSGYTF. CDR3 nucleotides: TGTGCCAGCAGCCCGGCCGGAGGGTCCGGCTACACCTTC.

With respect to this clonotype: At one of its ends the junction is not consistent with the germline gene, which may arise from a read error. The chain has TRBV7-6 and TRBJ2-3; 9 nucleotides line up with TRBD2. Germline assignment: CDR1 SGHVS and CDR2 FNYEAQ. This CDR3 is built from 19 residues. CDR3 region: CASGLASRLADPSTDTQYF. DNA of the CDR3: TGTGCCAGCGGCTTAGCGTCGAGACTAGCGGATCCTAGCACAGATACGCAGTATTTT.

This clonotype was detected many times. The DNA of the CDR3 is TGTGCCAGCAGTTCTTTACAGGGTCGTCAGCCCCAGCATTTT. Translation gives CASSSLQGRQPQHF. This chain links TRBV12-3 or TRBV12-4 with TRBJ1-5; D is perhaps TRBD1 (6 bases). V shed 4 bases and J shed 6 bases, with 13 bases lying between them. The CDR3 length is 14 residues.

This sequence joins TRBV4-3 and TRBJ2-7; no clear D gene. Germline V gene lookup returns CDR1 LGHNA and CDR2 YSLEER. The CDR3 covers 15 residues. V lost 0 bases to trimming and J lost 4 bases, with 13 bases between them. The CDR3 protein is CASSQEPRIPYEQYF. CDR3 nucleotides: TGCGCCAGCAGCCAAGAACCTAGGATACCGTACGAGCAGTACTTC.

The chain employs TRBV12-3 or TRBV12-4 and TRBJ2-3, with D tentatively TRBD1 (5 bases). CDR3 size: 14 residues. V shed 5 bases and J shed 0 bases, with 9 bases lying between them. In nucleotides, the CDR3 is TGTGCCAGCAGTACGACAGCAAGCACAGATACGCAGTATTTT. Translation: CASSTTASTDTQYF.

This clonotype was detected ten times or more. The CDR3 reads CASAPMADTQYF. CDR3 bases: TGTGCCAGCGCCCCGATGGCAGATACGCAGTATTTT. The V and J genes are TRBV11-2 and TRBJ2-3; the D is unclear. The CDR3 sequence is 12 residues long. V was shortened by 8 bases and J by 4 bases, with 10 bases between the two germline ends. Germline values: CDR1 SGHAT, CDR2 FQNNGV.

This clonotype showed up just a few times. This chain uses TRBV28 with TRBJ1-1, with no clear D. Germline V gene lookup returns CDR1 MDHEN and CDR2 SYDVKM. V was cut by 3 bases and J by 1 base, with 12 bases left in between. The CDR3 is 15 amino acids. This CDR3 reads CASSLIGNGNTEAFF. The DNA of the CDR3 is TGTGCCAGCAGTTTGATCGGGAATGGGAACACTGAAGCTTTCTTT.

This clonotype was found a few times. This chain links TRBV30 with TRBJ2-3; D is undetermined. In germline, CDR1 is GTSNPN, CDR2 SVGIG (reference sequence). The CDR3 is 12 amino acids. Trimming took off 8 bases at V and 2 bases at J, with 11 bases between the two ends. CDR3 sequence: CASSRPTDTQYF. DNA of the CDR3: TGTGCCAGTTCCCGGCCCACAGATACGCAGTATTTT.

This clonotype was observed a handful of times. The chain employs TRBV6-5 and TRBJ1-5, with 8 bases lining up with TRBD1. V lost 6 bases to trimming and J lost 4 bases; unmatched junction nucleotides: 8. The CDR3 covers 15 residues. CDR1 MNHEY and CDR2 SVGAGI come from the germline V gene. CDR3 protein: CASSPGQVRNQPQHF. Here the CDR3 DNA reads TGTGCCAGCAGCCCGGGACAGGTGAGGAATCAGCCCCAGCATTTT.

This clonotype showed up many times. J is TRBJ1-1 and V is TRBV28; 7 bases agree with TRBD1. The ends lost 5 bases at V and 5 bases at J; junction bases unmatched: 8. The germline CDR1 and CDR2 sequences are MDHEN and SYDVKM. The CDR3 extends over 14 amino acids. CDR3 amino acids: CASSRQGGRTEAFF. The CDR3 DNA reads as TGTGCCAGCAGTAGACAGGGAGGTCGGACTGAAGCTTTCTTT.

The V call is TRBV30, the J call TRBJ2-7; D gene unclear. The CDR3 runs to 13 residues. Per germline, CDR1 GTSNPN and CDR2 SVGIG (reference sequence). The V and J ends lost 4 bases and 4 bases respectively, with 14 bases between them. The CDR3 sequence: CAWKRHGSYEQYF. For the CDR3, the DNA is TGTGCCTGGAAGAGACATGGCTCATACGAGCAGTACTTC.

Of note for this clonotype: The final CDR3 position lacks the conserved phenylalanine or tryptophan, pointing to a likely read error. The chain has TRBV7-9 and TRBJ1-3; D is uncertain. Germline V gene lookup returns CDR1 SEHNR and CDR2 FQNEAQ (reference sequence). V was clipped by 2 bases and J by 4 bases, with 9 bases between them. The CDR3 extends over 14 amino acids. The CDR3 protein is CASSLQAEGNTIYL. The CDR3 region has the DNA TGTGCCAGCAGCTTACAGGCAGAAGGAAACACCATATATCTT.

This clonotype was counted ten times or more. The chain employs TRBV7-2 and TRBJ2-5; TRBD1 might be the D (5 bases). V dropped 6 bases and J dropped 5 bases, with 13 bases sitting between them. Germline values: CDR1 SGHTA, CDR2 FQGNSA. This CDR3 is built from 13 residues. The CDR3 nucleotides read TGTGCCAGCAGTTCCAGGGCTGGGGAGACCCAGTACTTC. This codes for CASSSRAGETQYF.

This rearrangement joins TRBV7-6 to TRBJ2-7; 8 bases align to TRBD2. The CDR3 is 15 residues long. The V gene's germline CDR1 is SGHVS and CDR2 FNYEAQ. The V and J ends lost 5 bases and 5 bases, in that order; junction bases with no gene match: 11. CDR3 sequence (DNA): TGTGCCAGCAGCAAACAAGGACTAGCATTAAACGAGCAGTACTTC. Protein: CASSKQGLALNEQYF.

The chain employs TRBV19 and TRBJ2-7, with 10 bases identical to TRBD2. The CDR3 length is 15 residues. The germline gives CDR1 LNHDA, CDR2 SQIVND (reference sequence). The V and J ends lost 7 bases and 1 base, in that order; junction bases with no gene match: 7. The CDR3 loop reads CASTPTSGTSYEQYF. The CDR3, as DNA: TGTGCCAGTACTCCTACTAGCGGGACTTCCTACGAGCAGTACTTC. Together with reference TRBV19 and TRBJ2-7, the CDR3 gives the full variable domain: DGGITQSPKYLFRKEGQNVTLSCEQNLNHDAMYWYRQDPGQGLRLIYYSQIVNDFQKGDIAEGYSVSREKKESFPLTVTSAQKNPTAFYLCASTPTSGTSYEQYFGPGTRLTVT.

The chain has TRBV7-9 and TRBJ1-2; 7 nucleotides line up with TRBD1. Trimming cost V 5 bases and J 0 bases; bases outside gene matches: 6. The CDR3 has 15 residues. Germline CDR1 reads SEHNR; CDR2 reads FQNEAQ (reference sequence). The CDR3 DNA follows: TGTGCCAGCAGCGAGGGACAGATAGCTAACTATGGCTACACCTTC. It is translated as CASSEGQIANYGYTF.

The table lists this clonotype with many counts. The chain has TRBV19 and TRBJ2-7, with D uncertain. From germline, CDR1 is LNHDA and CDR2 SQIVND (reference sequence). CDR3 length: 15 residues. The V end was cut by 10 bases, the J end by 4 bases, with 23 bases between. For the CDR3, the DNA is TGTGCCACCTCAAGGGAAATCAGCAGAAAGTACGAGCAGTACTTC. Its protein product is CATSREISRKYEQYF.

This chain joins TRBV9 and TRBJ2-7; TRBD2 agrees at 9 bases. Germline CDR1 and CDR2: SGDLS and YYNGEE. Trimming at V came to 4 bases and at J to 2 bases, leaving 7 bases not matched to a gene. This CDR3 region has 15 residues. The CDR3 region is CASSRLADPAYEQYF. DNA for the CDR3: TGTGCCAGCAGCCGACTAGCGGATCCCGCCTACGAGCAGTACTTC.

The CDR3 is CSARDLKASGVVETQYF. The CDR3 coding sequence is TGCAGTGCTAGAGATTTAAAGGCTAGCGGGGTGGTGGAGACCCAGTACTTC. The gene calls are TRBV20-1 and TRBJ2-5; the match to TRBD2 covers 9 bases. Germline V gene sequence: CDR1 DFQATT, CDR2 SNEGSKA (reference sequence). The CDR3 consists of 17 residues. Unmatched junction bases numbered 13, after V lost 0 bases and J lost 5 bases.

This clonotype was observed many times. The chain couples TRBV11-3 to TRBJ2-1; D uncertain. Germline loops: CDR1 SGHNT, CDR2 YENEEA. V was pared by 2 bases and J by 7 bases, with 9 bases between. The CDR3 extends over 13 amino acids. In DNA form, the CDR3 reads TGTGCCAGCAGCTTACGGAGCATAAATGAGCAGTTCTTC. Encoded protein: CASSLRSINEQFF.

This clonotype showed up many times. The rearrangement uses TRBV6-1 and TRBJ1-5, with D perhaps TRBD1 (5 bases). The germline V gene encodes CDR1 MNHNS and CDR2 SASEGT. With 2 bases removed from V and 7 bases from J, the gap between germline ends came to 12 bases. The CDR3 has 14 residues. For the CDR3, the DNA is TGTGCCAGCAGTGAAACATTCGGGGGGCAGCCCCAGCATTTT. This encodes CASSETFGGQPQHF.

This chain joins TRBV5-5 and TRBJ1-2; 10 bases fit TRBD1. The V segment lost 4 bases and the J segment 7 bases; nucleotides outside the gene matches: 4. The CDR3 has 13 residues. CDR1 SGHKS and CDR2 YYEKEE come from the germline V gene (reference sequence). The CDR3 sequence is CASSRDRGSGYTF. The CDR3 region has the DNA TGTGCCAGCAGCCGGGACAGGGGAAGTGGCTACACCTTC.

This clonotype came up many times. The CDR3 region has the DNA TGTGCCAGCACCCCAACAGGGACTGGGGACAGCTCCTACAATGAGCAGTTCTTC. Translating gives CASTPTGTGDSSYNEQFF. J is TRBJ2-1 and V is TRBV7-8; TRBD1 might be the D (7 bases). V lost 7 bases, J lost 0 bases, and 22 bases lay in between. The germline gives CDR1 SGHVS, CDR2 FQNEAQ. The CDR3 runs 18 residues.

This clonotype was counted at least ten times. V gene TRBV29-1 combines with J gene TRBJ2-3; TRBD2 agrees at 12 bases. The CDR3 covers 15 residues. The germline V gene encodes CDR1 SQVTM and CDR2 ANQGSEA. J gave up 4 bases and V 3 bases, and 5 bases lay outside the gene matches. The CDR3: CSVEELAGGADTQYF. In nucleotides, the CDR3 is TGCAGCGTTGAGGAGCTAGCGGGGGGGGCAGATACGCAGTATTTT.

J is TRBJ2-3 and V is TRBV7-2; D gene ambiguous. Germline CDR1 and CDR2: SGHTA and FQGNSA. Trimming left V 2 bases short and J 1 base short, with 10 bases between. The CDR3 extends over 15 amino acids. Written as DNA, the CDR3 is TGTGCCAGCAGCTTATGGTTGTTGGGCACAGATACGCAGTATTTT. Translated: CASSLWLLGTDTQYF.

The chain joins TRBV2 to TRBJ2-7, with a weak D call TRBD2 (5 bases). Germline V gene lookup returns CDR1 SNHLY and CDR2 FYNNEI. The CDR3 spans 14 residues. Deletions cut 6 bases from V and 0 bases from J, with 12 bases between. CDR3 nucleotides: TGTGCCAGCAGGTCGGACTGGAGCTCCTACGAGCAGTACTTC. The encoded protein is CASRSDWSSYEQYF. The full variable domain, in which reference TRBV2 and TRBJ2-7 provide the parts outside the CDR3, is EPEVTQTPSHQVTQMGQEVILRCVPISNHLYFYWYRQILGQKVEFLVSFYNNEISEKSEIFDDQFSVERPDGSNFTLKIRSTKLEDSAMYFCASRSDWSSYEQYFGPGTRLTVT.